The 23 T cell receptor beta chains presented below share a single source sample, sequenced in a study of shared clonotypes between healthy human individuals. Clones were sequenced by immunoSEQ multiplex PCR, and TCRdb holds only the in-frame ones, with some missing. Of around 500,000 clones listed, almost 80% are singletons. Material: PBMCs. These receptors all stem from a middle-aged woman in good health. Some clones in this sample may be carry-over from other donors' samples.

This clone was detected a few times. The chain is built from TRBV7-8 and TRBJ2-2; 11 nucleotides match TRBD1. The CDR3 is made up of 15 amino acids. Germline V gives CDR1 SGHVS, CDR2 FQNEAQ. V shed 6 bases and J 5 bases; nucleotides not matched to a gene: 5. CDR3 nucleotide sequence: TGTGCCAGCAGGAGGACAGGGGGCCAAACCGGGGAGCTGTTTTTT. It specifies CASRRTGGQTGELFF.

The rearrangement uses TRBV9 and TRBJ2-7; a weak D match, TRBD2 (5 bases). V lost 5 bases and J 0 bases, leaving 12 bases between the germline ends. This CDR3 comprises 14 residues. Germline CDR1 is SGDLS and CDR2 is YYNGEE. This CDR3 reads CASSRERGSYEQYF. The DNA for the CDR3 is TGTGCCAGCAGTAGAGAACGGGGCTCCTACGAGCAGTACTTC.

The CDR3 DNA reads TGTGCCAGCAGCCAAGAAATCTCCTACGAGCAGTACTTC. The encoded protein is CASSQEISYEQYF. V gene TRBV14 combines with J gene TRBJ2-7; D remains unclear. Germline CDR1 is SGHDN and CDR2 is FVKESK. The CDR3 spans 13 residues. Trimming cost V 0 bases and J 0 bases, with 3 bases left between them.

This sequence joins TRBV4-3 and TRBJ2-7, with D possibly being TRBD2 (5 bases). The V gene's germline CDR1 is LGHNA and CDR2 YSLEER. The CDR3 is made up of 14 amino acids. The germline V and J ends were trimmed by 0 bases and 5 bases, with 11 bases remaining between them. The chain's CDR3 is CASSQDFTSNEQYF. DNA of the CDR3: TGCGCCAGCAGCCAAGATTTCACTAGTAACGAGCAGTACTTC.

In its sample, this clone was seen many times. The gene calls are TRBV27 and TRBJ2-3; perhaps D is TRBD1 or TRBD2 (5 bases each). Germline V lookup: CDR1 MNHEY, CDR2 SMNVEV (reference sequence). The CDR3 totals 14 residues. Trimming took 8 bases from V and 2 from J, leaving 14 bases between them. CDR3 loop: CASYKGTATDTQYF. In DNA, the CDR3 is TGTGCCAGCTATAAAGGGACCGCCACAGATACGCAGTATTTT.

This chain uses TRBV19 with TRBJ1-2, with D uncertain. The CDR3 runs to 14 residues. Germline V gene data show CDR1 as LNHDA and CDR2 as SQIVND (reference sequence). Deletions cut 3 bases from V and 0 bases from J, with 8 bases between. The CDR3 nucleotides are TGTGCCAGTAGTATGGGCGGATCTAACTATGGCTACACCTTC. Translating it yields CASSMGGSNYGYTF.

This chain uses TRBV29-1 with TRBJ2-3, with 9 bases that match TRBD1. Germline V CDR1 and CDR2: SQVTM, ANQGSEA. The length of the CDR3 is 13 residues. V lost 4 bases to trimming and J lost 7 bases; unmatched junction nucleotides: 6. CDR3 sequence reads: CSVARQGENTQYF. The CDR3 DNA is TGCAGCGTTGCCAGACAGGGGGAGAATACGCAGTATTTT.

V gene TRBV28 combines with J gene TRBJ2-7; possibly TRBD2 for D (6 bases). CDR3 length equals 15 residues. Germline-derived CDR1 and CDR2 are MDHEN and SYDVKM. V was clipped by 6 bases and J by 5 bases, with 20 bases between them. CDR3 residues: CASSSPGWGDHEQYF. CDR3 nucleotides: TGTGCCAGCAGCTCCCCCGGTTGGGGGGATCACGAGCAGTACTTC.

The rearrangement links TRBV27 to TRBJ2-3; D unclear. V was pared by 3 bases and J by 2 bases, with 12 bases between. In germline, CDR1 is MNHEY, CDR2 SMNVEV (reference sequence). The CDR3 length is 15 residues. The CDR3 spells CASSLNPMVTDTQYF. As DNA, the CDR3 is TGTGCCAGCAGTTTGAACCCCATGGTCACAGATACGCAGTATTTT.

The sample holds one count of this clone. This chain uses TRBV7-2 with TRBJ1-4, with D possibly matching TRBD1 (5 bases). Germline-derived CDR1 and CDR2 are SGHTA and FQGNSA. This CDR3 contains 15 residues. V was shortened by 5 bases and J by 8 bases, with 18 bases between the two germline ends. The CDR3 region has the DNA TGTGCCAGCAGCGTCCCGGGGCAAATTGGAGAAAAACTGTTTTTT. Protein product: CASSVPGQIGEKLFF.

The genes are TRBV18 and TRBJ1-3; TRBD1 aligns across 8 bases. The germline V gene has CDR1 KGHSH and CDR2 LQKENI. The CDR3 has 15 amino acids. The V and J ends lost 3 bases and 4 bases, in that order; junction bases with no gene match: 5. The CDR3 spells CASSPTGERGNTIYF. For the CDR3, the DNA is TGTGCCAGCTCACCGACAGGGGAGCGGGGAAACACCATATATTTT.

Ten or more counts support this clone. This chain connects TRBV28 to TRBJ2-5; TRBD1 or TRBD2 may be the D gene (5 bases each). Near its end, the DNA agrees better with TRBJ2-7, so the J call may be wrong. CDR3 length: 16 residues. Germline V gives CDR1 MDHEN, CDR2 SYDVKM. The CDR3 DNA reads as TGTGCCAGCAGTTCCAGGGACCCTCCCTCTGAGTTCGAGCAGTACTTC. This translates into CASSSRDPPSEFEQYF.

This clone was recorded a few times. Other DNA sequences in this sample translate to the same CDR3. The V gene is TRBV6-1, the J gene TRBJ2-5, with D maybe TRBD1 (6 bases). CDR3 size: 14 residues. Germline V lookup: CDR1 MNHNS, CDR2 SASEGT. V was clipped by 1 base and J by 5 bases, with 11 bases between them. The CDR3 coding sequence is TGTGCCAGCAGTGAAGATAGGGGGTGGGAGACCCAGTACTTC. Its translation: CASSEDRGWETQYF.

The CDR3 loop is CASSLLTGGFLSLNQPQHF. DNA for the CDR3: TGTGCCAGCAGCTTACTGACAGGGGGCTTCCTGAGTCTCAATCAGCCCCAGCATTTT. The J gene is TRBJ1-5, the V gene TRBV7-8, with 10 positions matching TRBD1. There are 19 residues in the CDR3. Germline CDR1 reads SGHVS; CDR2 reads FQNEAQ. The V gene end was trimmed by 2 bases and the J gene end by 3 bases; junction bases not matched to a gene: 13.

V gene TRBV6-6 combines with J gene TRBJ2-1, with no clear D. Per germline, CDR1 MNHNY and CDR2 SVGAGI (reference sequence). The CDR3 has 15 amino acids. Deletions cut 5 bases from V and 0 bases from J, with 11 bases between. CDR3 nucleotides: TGTGCCAGCAGTGGCACTACGCTCTCCTACAATGAGCAGTTCTTC. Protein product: CASSGTTLSYNEQFF.

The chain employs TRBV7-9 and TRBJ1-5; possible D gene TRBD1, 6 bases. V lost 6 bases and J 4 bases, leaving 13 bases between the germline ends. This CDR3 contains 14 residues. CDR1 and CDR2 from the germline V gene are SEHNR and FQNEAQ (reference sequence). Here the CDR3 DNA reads TGTGCCAGCAGTAAAGGGGGAGGTAATCAGCCCCAGCATTTT. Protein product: CASSKGGGNQPQHF.

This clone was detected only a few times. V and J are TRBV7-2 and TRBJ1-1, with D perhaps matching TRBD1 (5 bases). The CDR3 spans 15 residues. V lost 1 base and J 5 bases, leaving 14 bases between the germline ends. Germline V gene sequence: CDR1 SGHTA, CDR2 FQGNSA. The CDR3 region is CASSLVGASGTEAFF. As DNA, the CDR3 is TGTGCCAGCAGCTTAGTAGGGGCTTCGGGGACTGAAGCTTTCTTT.

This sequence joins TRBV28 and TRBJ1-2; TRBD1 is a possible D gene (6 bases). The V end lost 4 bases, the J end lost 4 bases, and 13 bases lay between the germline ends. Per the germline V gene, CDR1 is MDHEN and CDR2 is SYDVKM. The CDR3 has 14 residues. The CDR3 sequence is CASSWGGHFYGYTF. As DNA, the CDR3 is TGTGCCAGCAGTTGGGGGGGCCACTTCTATGGCTACACCTTC.

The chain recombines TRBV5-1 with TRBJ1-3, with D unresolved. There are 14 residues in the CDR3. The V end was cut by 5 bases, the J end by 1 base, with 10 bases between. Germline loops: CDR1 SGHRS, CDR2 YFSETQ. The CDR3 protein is CASRGSQSGNTIYF. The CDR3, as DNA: TGCGCCAGCAGAGGGAGCCAGTCTGGAAACACCATATATTTT.

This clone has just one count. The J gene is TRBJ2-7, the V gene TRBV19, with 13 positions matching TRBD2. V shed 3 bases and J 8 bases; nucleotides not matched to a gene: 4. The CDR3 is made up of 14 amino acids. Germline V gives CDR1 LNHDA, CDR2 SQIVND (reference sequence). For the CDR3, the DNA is TGTGCCAGTAGTATCGGACTAGCGGGAGACAAGCAGTACTTC. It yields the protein CASSIGLAGDKQYF.

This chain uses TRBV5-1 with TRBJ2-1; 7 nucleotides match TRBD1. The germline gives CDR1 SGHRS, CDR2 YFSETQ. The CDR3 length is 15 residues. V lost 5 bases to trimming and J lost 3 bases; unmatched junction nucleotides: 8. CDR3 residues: CASSLWTGNYNEQFF. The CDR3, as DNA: TGCGCCAGCAGTCTTTGGACAGGAAACTACAATGAGCAGTTCTTC.

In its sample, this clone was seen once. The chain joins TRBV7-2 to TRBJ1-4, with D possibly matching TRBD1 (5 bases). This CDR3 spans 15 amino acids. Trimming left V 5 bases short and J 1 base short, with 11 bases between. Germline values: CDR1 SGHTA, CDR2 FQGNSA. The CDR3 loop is CASSSQGLTNEKLFF. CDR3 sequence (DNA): TGTGCCAGCAGCAGCCAGGGTCTAACTAATGAAAAACTGTTTTTT. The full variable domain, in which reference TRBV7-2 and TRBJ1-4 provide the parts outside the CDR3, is GAGVSQSPSNKVTEKGKDVELRCDPISGHTALYWYRQSLGQGLEFLIYFQGNSAPDKSGLPSDRFSAERTGGSVSTLTIQRTQQEDSAVYLCASSSQGLTNEKLFFGSGTQLSVL.

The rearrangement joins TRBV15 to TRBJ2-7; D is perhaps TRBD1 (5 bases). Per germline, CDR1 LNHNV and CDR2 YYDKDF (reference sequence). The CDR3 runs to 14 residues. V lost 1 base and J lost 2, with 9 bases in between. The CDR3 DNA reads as TGTGCCACCAGCAGAGCGCTACAGGCCTACGAGCAGTACTTC. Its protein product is CATSRALQAYEQYF.